This entry lists 3 T cell receptor beta chains sequenced from one sample in a study of blood T cell repertoires in COVID-19 (dated by TCRdb to about 2020). The library was obtained by the immunoSEQ multiplex PCR assay. Entries here come from immuneACCESS through TCRdb and include only in-frame sequences with V and J called. Some clones fail to appear in such tables; in the studies checked, an unresolved V gene covers under half of the shortfall, and the cause of the remainder is unknown. This sample gives 150,000 to 200,000 clones in total; 85% to 90% of them show up just once. Of the sample, 6% is held by the ten largest clones. The sequenced sample was peripheral blood. These receptors were collected from a middle-aged man with active or convalescent COVID-19.

The chain couples TRBV5-6 to TRBJ1-2; 7 positions agree with TRBD1. This CDR3 contains 15 residues. Germline CDR1 and CDR2: SGHDT and YYEEEE. With V trimmed by 2 bases and J by 4 bases, 8 bases remained unmatched. CDR3 in amino acids: CASSFRGAGAYGYTF. CDR3 bases: TGTGCCAGCAGCTTCAGGGGGGCAGGAGCCTATGGCTACACCTTC.

A few counts support this clone. J is TRBJ1-5 and V is TRBV19, with D perhaps matching TRBD1 (5 bases). The V gene's germline CDR1 is LNHDA and CDR2 SQIVND (reference sequence). The CDR3 is 16 residues long. Trimming shortened V by 8 bases and J by 7 bases, and 24 bases separated the two germline ends. The CDR3: CASLNGQGGQRQPQHF. DNA for the CDR3: TGTGCCAGTCTAAACGGCCAGGGAGGTCAAAGACAGCCCCAGCATTTT.

The chain links TRBV24-1 to TRBJ1-5; D perhaps matches TRBD1 (5 bases). Looked up from germline, CDR1 is KGHDR and CDR2 is SFDVKD. V dropped 7 bases and J dropped 3 bases, with 21 bases sitting between them. This CDR3 region has 17 residues. This chain's CDR3 is CATRKSRGSPPNQPQHF. The CDR3 nucleotides read TGTGCCACCAGGAAGAGTCGGGGGTCCCCGCCCAATCAGCCCCAGCATTTT.